This entry lists 8 T cell receptor beta chains sequenced from one sample in a study of T cells in narcolepsy. The table came from immunoSEQ multiplex PCR; TCRdb's copy has only in-frame clones and leaves some out. The table shows tens of thousands of clones, with around 81% occurring only once. The sequenced sample consisted of memory (CD45RA-) CD4+ T cells from blood. Receptors originate from a human donor in good health.

This clone was observed a handful of times. This chain connects TRBV6-1 to TRBJ1-5, with D unresolved. CDR3 length: 13 amino acids. V lost 6 bases, J lost 5 bases, and 11 bases lay in between. From germline, CDR1 is MNHNS and CDR2 SASEGT. CDR3 sequence reads: CASSTEIYQPQHF. The CDR3 nucleotides read TGTGCCAGCAGCACAGAGATCTATCAGCCCCAGCATTTT.

The chain joins TRBV6-6 to TRBJ2-3; TRBD1 is a possible D gene (6 bases). Germline CDR1 and CDR2: MNHNY and SVGAGI (reference sequence). V lost 5 bases and J lost 3, with 12 bases in between. The CDR3 sequence is 14 residues long. DNA of the CDR3: TGTGCCAGCAGTAACAGGGTGTCGACAGATACGCAGTATTTT. It yields the protein CASSNRVSTDTQYF.

The chain is built from TRBV4-2 and TRBJ2-1; a weak D match, TRBD1 (5 bases). The CDR3 extends over 15 amino acids. Trimming removed 0 bases from V and 6 bases from J, with 12 bases in between. From germline, CDR1 is LGHNA and CDR2 YNFKEQ. The CDR3, as DNA: TGTGCCAGCAGCCAAGATAGTGGGCAGGGCAATGAGCAGTTCTTC. Amino acid sequence: CASSQDSGQGNEQFF.

V gene TRBV29-1 combines with J gene TRBJ2-4; D gene ambiguous. Germline V gene data show CDR1 as SQVTM and CDR2 as ANQGSEA. The CDR3 totals 15 residues. V was trimmed by 7 bases and J by 1 base, leaving 17 bases between them. In DNA, the CDR3 is TGCAGCGACCTTATTAGGGCACCTGCCAAAAACATTCAGTACTTC. Its translation is CSDLIRAPAKNIQYF.

CDR3 nucleotide sequence: TGTGCCAGCAGCTTTGGGTCCCGCCTTGAGGAGACCCAGTACTTC. Residues: CASSFGSRLEETQYF. V and J are TRBV7-2 and TRBJ2-5; no clear D. Trimming stripped 3 bases from V and 5 bases from J, with 16 bases between. From germline, CDR1 is SGHTA and CDR2 FQGNSA. This CDR3 region has 15 residues.

This clone has just one count. The gene calls are TRBV27 and TRBJ2-3; 11 bases match TRBD2. This CDR3 contains 16 residues. CDR1 MNHEY and CDR2 SMNVEV come from the germline V gene (reference sequence). The V gene end was trimmed by 5 bases and the J gene end by 2 bases; junction bases not matched to a gene: 6. CDR3: CASSPTSGVTTDTQYF. The CDR3 DNA reads as TGTGCCAGCAGTCCGACTAGCGGGGTTACCACAGATACGCAGTATTTT.

The chain couples TRBV6-1 to TRBJ1-6, with D perhaps matching TRBD1 (6 bases). V was trimmed by 3 bases and J by 7 bases, leaving 13 bases between them. Germline CDR1 is MNHNS and CDR2 is SASEGT. The CDR3 runs 15 residues. CDR3 in amino acids: CASSEDRQINSPLHF. CDR3 bases: TGTGCCAGCAGTGAGGACAGACAGATAAATTCACCCCTCCACTTT.

This clone was seen once. This chain connects TRBV5-8 to TRBJ2-1, with no clear D. V lost 3 bases, J lost 5 bases, and 12 bases lay in between. The CDR3 length is 14 residues. Germline V gives CDR1 SGHTS, CDR2 YDEGEE. CDR3 region: CASSYDSDHNEQFF. The CDR3 nucleotides are TGTGCCAGCAGCTACGACTCCGACCACAATGAGCAGTTCTTC. The full variable domain, with the rest looked up from reference TRBV5-8 and TRBJ2-1, is EAGVTQSPTHLIKTRGQQATLRCSPISGHTSVYWYQQALGLGLQFLLWYDEGEERNRGNFPPRFSGRQFPNYSSELNVNALELEDSALYLCASSYDSDHNEQFFGPGTRLTVL.